A single TCR beta chain is shown here with its context. Antigen unknown. Mismatch with germline at one junction end may stem from a read error. This entry comes from a study of breast tumors, draining lymph nodes, adjacent tissues. Study results and limitations: Tumor TCR diversity was below lymph nodes but above nontumor tissue. Tumor and nontumor repertoires were significantly more similar in luminal-like than in basal-like breast cancer. Tumor T cell lymph node origin was a supported hypothesis, not proven. Most tumor T cells seemingly derive from lymph node, then expand in tumor.

The CDR3 runs to 15 residues. From germline, CDR1 is LGHDT and CDR2 YNNKEL (reference sequence). TCRdb processed the multiplex PCR reads anew with MiXCR; each CDR3 protein has one entry. The data contain tens of thousands of distinct CDR3 sequences, around 52% of them singletons. This receptor was identified in a female donor with breast cancer. Some clones in this sample may be carry-over from other donors' samples. The chain has TRBV3-1 and TRBJ1-2, with a possible D match to TRBD1 (5 bases). Sequencing was performed on breast tumor tissue. CDR3: CASSLGEQGGNGYTF. For the CDR3, the DNA is TGCGCCAGCAGCCTCGGGGAGCAGGGAGGAAATGGCTACACCTTC.